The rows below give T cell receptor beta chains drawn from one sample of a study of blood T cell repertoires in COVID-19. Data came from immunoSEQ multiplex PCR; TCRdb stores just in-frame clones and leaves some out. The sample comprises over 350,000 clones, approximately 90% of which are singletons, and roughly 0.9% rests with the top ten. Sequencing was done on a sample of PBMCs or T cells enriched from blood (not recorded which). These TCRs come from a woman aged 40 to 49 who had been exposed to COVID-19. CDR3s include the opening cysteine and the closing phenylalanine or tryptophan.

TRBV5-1,CASSRTGTNTEAFF
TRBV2,CASSERGSTGELFF
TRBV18,CASSPRQGKGHNEQFF
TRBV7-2,CASSPQPGAYVQYF
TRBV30,CAWRTGTDTQYF
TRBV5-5,CASSLAGRGNTGELFF
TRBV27,CASTPGAGAYEQYF
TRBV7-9,CASSVTGDQPQHF
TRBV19,CASSINPTRDRGKTIYF
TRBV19,CASRQQGRRYGYTF
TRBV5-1,CASSGTGVNYGYTF
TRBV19,CASSMDSRGTEAFF
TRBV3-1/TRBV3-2,CASSPRNSYEQYF
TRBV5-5,CASSLLGQGTDQPQHF
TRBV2,CASSSVDRPPNEKLFF
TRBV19,CASSSRTGSNTEAFF
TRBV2,CASRRGGPPSTDTQYF
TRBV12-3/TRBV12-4,CASSLRTAGELFF
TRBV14,CASSRTSGYNEQFF
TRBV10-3,CAISDSKTGSMNIQYF
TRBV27,CASSRIGTTYNEQFF
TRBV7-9,CASSALGSEAFF
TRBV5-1,CASSPGLAGFQETQYF
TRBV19,CASSPRQRPINYGYTF
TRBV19,CASKGQSNTGELFF
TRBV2,CASRDSLAGGDEQYF
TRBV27,CASANDRGSGNTIYF
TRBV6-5,CASSYAQGPLGEAFF
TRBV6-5,CASSNRQGNEKLFF
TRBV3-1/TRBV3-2,CASSQGRGGKGSYNEQFF
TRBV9,CASSVGQREGETQYF
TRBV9,CASSSRGRGDIQYF
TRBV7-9,CASSNSGGRSSHEQFF
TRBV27,CASSLLGNYEQYF
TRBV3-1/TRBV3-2,CASSARDLGNTEAFF
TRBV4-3,CASSQWRQGDGYTF
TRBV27,CASSSTFSGNTIYF
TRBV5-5,CASSPTLDSTYEQYF
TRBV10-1,CASSGPGGNTIYF
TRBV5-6,CASSSLPGQDYGYTF
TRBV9,CASSARDYGYTF
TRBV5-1,CASSLGVQVREQYF
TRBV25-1,CASSERLRGPNNEQFF
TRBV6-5,CASTSPERALDGYTF
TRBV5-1,CASSLAGGSGRAGDTQYF
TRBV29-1,CSGGGSGEAFF
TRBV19,CASSLLAGGNQPQHF
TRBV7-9,CASSTEGAVRNIQYF
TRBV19,CASSRGFTDTQYF
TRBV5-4,CASSLWGGLLTEAFF
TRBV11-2,CASSLGPIATNEKLFF